A few counts support the clone carrying this T cell receptor (beta chain). A J-beta primer mix and a sample-barcoded 5' primer were used in a second PCR of roughly 7 to 12 cycles. TCRdb passed the 5' RACE reads through MiXCR, listing each CDR3 protein once. This table holds some 1.7 million distinct CDR3 sequences, roughly 30% found once. This record belongs to a study of blood T cells in healthy people across ages. CDR3 length: 16 residues. The V gene's germline CDR1 is SGHRS and CDR2 YFSETQ. Trimming removed 4 bases at V and 2 bases at J, with 13 bases between. Specimen: blood. This sequence joins TRBV5-1 and TRBJ2-6, with a weak D call TRBD1 (6 bases). This receptor was obtained from a woman aged 30 to 39 in good health. CDR3 in DNA: TGCGCCAGCAGCGAAAAACAGGGTACTGGGGCCAACGTCCTGACTTTC. Its protein is CASSEKQGTGANVLTF.